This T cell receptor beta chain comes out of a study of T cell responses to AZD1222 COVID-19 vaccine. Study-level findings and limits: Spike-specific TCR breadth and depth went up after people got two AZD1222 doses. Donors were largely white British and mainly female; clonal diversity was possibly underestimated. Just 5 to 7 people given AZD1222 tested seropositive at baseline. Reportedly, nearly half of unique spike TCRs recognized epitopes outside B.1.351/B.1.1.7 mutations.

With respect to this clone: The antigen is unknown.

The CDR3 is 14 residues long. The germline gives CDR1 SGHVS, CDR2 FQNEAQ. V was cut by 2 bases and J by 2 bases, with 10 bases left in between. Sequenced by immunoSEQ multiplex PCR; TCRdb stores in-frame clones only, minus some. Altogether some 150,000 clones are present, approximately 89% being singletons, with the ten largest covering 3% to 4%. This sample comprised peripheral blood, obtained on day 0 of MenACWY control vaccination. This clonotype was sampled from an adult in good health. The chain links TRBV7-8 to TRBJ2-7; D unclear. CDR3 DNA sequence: TGTGCCAGCAGCTTAACCGACGGCACCTACGAGCAGTACTTC. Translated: CASSLTDGTYEQYF.